The next 9 T cell receptor beta chains were all read from a single sample in a study of T-cell reconstitution after alpha-beta-depleted transplantation in children. The TCRbeta library was prepared with unique molecular identifiers. In TCRdb, the PCR reads were re-called with MiXCR into one record per CDR3 protein. The sample gives around 800,000 distinct CDR3 sequences, about 16% of which show up once; just under 5% is in the top ten. This material consisted of PBMCs, mostly from graft donor cells, taken 360 days after TCRalphabeta/CD19-depleted stem cell transplant. These receptors were obtained from a male patient younger than 18 who had a stem cell transplant for acute lymphoblastic leukemia, so the T cells may come from the graft donor.

The chain joins TRBV2 to TRBJ1-4; D remains unclear. V lost 4 bases to trimming and J lost 8 bases, with 14 bases between them. CDR1 SNHLY and CDR2 FYNNEI come from the germline V gene. There are 14 residues in the CDR3. The CDR3, as DNA: TGTGCCAGCAGTGCCGTAGGGCTTGGCGAAAAACTGTTTTTT. Its protein is CASSAVGLGEKLFF.

This clonotype was counted at least ten times. The chain joins TRBV16 to TRBJ1-5; possible D gene TRBD1, 5 bases. Germline CDR1 reads KGHSY; CDR2 reads FQNENV. Between the trimmed V and J ends, which lost 2 bases and 6 bases, there was a span of 20 bases. The CDR3 has 17 residues. CDR3 sequence: CASSQRAGTSRSQPQHF. DNA for the CDR3: TGTGCCAGCAGCCAAAGAGCCGGGACCTCGAGGAGTCAGCCCCAGCATTTT.

The chain carries TRBV20-1 and TRBJ2-1; D is unclear. This CDR3 comprises 14 residues. Germline V CDR1 and CDR2: DFQATT, SNEGSKA (reference sequence). V was cut by 2 bases and J by 0 bases, with 8 bases left in between. The CDR3 DNA reads as TGCAGTGCTAGATCTTACGACTCCTACAATGAGCAGTTCTTC. This encodes CSARSYDSYNEQFF.

This clonotype was observed at least ten times. The chain combines TRBV5-1 with TRBJ1-1; TRBD1 agrees at 7 bases. Germline V gives CDR1 SGHRS, CDR2 YFSETQ. The CDR3 loop spans 13 amino acids. Trimming took 4 bases from V and 3 from J; bases not matched to a gene: 3. CDR3 DNA: TGCGCCAGCAGCCTAGACAGGGACACTGAAGCTTTCTTT. Its protein product is CASSLDRDTEAFF.

V is TRBV18 and J is TRBJ2-3, with 10 bases identical to TRBD1. Trimming removed 2 bases from V and 1 base from J; junction bases left unmatched: 9. This CDR3 is 18 amino acids long. Germline V CDR1 and CDR2: KGHSH, LQKENI. The CDR3 here is CASSPNYAGTGGTDTQYF. The CDR3 DNA reads TGTGCCAGCTCACCAAATTACGCCGGGACAGGGGGCACAGATACGCAGTATTTT.

This clonotype came up a few times. The chain links TRBV27 to TRBJ1-2, with D possibly matching TRBD1 (5 bases). The V gene's germline CDR1 is MNHEY and CDR2 SMNVEV (reference sequence). V was clipped by 2 bases and J by 3 bases, with 16 bases between them. CDR3 length: 16 residues. The chain's CDR3 is CASSLAHRREDYGYTF. In DNA form, the CDR3 reads TGTGCCAGCAGTTTAGCGCACAGGAGAGAGGACTATGGCTACACCTTC.

The sample holds many counts of this clonotype. The CDR3 nucleotides read TGTGCCACCAGTGCAGGGGTGGTTGAGCAGTTCTTC. Amino acid sequence: CATSAGVVEQFF. The chain uses TRBV24-1 and TRBJ2-1; weak D call: TRBD1 (6 bases). The V end was cut by 5 bases, the J end by 9 bases, with 10 bases between. This CDR3 has 12 residues. Per germline, CDR1 KGHDR and CDR2 SFDVKD.

The V gene is TRBV5-1, the J gene TRBJ1-1, with D tentatively TRBD1 (5 bases). CDR1 SGHRS and CDR2 YFSETQ come from the germline V gene. Trimming cost V 7 bases and J 7 bases, with 14 bases left between them. The length of the CDR3 is 12 residues. CDR3 sequence reads: CASALGGNEAFF. CDR3 bases: TGCGCCAGCGCCCTTGGGGGGAATGAAGCTTTCTTT.

This clonotype was seen once. The CDR3 nucleotides are TGCGCCAGCAGCCAGCCCGGGACAGGTCCTCGGGGGGCCAACGTCCTGACTTTC. Translating gives CASSQPGTGPRGANVLTF. V is TRBV4-1 and J is TRBJ2-6; 8 bases are shared with TRBD1. CDR3 length: 18 residues. Trimming removed 3 bases from V and 4 bases from J; junction bases left unmatched: 11. Germline values: CDR1 MGHRA, CDR2 YSYEKL.